The present TCR beta chain was sequenced within a study of blood T cell repertoires in COVID-19. Overall study: PBMCs, B-cell-depleted T cells, or T cells provided the cDNA or gDNA that made up the material.

In the authors' methods: Amplified reference gene primers provided the basis for estimating nucleated cell counts. TCRdb's copy holds only in-frame clones and misses some; the assay was immunoSEQ multiplex PCR. V, J and clone size are those of that table, while D and trimming were read from the DNA. This sample has fewer than 350,000 clones; 75% to 85% occur once, and the top ten carry approximately 7.9%. The sequence was obtained from a human donor in a cohort sampled during active COVID-19. Material for sequencing was peripheral blood.

CDR3 sequence reads: CASDRGGYQPQHF. The CDR3 nucleotides read TGTGCCAGCGACAGGGGGGGATATCAGCCCCAGCATTTT. The rearrangement joins TRBV2 to TRBJ1-5, with 9 bases lining up with TRBD1. Germline V gives CDR1 SNHLY, CDR2 FYNNEI. V shed 8 bases and J 5 bases; nucleotides not matched to a gene: 4. The CDR3 length is 13 residues.